This passage covers 28 T cell receptor beta chains from one sample sequenced in a study of shared clonotypes between healthy human individuals. Data came from immunoSEQ multiplex PCR; TCRdb stores just in-frame clones and leaves some out. The sample yields 520,000 or so clones, 79% seen once. The sequenced sample consisted of PBMCs. These receptors were taken from a woman between 40 and 55 years old in good health. Some clones in this sample may be carry-over from other donors' samples.

This clone has just a few counts. V is TRBV4-3 and J is TRBJ2-3, with 10 bases matching TRBD2. The CDR3 length is 15 residues. The germline CDR1 and CDR2 sequences are LGHNA and YSLEER. V shed 4 bases, J shed 1 base, and the junction held 2 bases outside the gene matches. Here the CDR3 reads CASSLGLAGTDTQYF. The CDR3 DNA sequence: TGCGCCAGCAGCCTCGGACTAGCGGGCACAGATACGCAGTATTTT.

CDR3 loop: CASSEGLAGVSPGELFF. In DNA, the CDR3 is TGTGCCAGCAGTGAGGGCCTGGCGGGAGTTAGCCCCGGGGAGCTGTTTTTT. V usage is TRBV6-1 and J usage is TRBJ2-2; TRBD2 matches at 7 bases. Losses at the gene ends were 3 bases for V and 6 bases for J; bases not matched to a gene: 13. Germline V gene sequence: CDR1 MNHNS, CDR2 SASEGT. The CDR3 contains 17 residues.

The CDR3 bases are TGTGCCAGTAGTAAATTTAGCGGGACCGGGGAGCTGTTTTTT. Encoded protein: CASSKFSGTGELFF. The chain carries TRBV19 and TRBJ2-2, with 7 nucleotides matching TRBD2. The CDR3 consists of 14 residues. Germline values: CDR1 LNHDA, CDR2 SQIVND (reference sequence). The trim removed 4 bases at V and 5 bases at J, leaving 4 bases unmatched. Supplemented by reference TRBV19 and TRBJ2-2, the full variable domain reads DGGITQSPKYLFRKEGQNVTLSCEQNLNHDAMYWYRQDPGQGLRLIYYSQIVNDFQKGDIAEGYSVSREKKESFPLTVTSAQKNPTAFYLCASSKFSGTGELFFGEGSRLTVL.

The chain employs TRBV5-1 and TRBJ2-5; tentatively, D is TRBD2 (6 bases). The CDR3 totals 13 residues. Between the trimmed V and J ends, which lost 4 bases and 3 bases, there was a span of 10 bases. Germline V CDR1 and CDR2: SGHRS, YFSETQ. The CDR3, as DNA: TGCGCCAGCAGCGCGGGAAGAAAAGAGACCCAGTACTTC. Translating it yields CASSAGRKETQYF.

The rearrangement uses TRBV7-8 and TRBJ2-7; 7 bases match TRBD2. V was pared by 2 bases and J by 10 bases, with 5 bases of the junction left unmatched. This CDR3 comprises 12 residues. CDR1 is SGHVS and CDR2 is FQNEAQ in the germline V gene. DNA for the CDR3: TGTGCCAGCAGCTTATTAGCGGGCCTACAGTACTTC. It yields the protein CASSLLAGLQYF.

The V call is TRBV5-4, the J call TRBJ2-2, with 9 bases aligning to TRBD1. V gave up 2 bases and J gave up 1 base; unmatched junction bases: 3. This CDR3 comprises 16 residues. Germline CDR1 is SGHNT and CDR2 is YYREEE (reference sequence). CDR3 protein: CASSLPGQGNTGELFF. The CDR3 DNA reads TGTGCCAGCAGCTTACCGGGACAGGGGAACACCGGGGAGCTGTTTTTT.

The chain joins TRBV27 to TRBJ2-7; 8 bases are shared with TRBD1. The CDR3 consists of 15 residues. Trimming at V came to 2 bases and at J to 0 bases, leaving 3 bases not matched to a gene. CDR1 is MNHEY and CDR2 is SMNVEV in the germline V gene (reference sequence). CDR3 in DNA: TGTGCCAGCAGTTTACTGGGGACAGGCTCCTACGAGCAGTACTTC. The encoded protein is CASSLLGTGSYEQYF.

The rearrangement joins TRBV6-5 to TRBJ2-7; TRBD1 might be the D (7 bases). V was pared by 8 bases and J by 0 bases, with 14 bases between. Germline CDR1 MNHEY, CDR2 SVGAGI. The CDR3 length is 14 residues. The CDR3 sequence is CASGRDRSSYEQYF. The CDR3 DNA is TGTGCCAGCGGGCGGGACAGAAGCTCCTACGAGCAGTACTTC.

The chain joins TRBV11-2 to TRBJ2-5; D is undetermined. In germline, CDR1 is SGHAT, CDR2 FQNNGV. CDR3 size: 17 residues. Trimming took off 1 base at V and 4 bases at J, with 19 bases between the two ends. This CDR3 reads CASSLVSGGLRGETQYF. The CDR3 nucleotides are TGTGCCAGCAGCTTAGTCTCGGGTGGGTTGAGAGGAGAGACCCAGTACTTC.

The chain joins TRBV5-1 to TRBJ2-1; tentatively, D is TRBD1 (5 bases). This CDR3 is built from 15 residues. V lost 4 bases, J lost 2 bases, and 13 bases lay in between. Germline lookup yields CDR1 SGHRS and CDR2 YFSETQ. The CDR3 region is CASSPQGRTYNEQFF. The CDR3 DNA follows: TGCGCCAGCAGCCCGCAGGGAAGGACCTACAATGAGCAGTTCTTC.

This clone was seen many times. The gene calls are TRBV4-1 and TRBJ2-7, with a weak D call TRBD2 (6 bases). The CDR3 has 16 residues. Germline V gene lookup returns CDR1 MGHRA and CDR2 YSYEKL. Trimming left V 2 bases short and J 0 bases short, with 14 bases between. The CDR3 protein is CASSQHGGMGSYEQYF. The CDR3 DNA reads as TGCGCCAGCAGCCAACATGGGGGGATGGGCTCCTACGAGCAGTACTTC.

The rearrangement links TRBV29-1 to TRBJ2-7, with TRBD1 matching over 9 bases. Germline CDR1 and CDR2: SQVTM and ANQGSEA. Trimming cost V 1 base and J 4 bases; bases outside gene matches: 5. CDR3 length: 14 residues. CDR3 sequence: CSVEAGTGNYEQYF. In nucleotides, the CDR3 is TGCAGCGTTGAAGCCGGGACAGGGAATTACGAGCAGTACTTC.

The CDR3 DNA follows: TGCGCCAGCAGCTTGTCCCCCCCGGGGGGCACAGATACGCAGTATTTT. This translates into CASSLSPPGGTDTQYF. This chain joins TRBV5-1 and TRBJ2-3, with a weak D call TRBD2 (6 bases). V lost 1 base to trimming and J lost 1 base, with 13 bases between them. Germline V gene lookup returns CDR1 SGHRS and CDR2 YFSETQ. The CDR3 contains 16 residues.

The CDR3 bases are TGCGCCAGCAGCAGGCCAGGTTACAATGAGCAGTTCTTC. It translates to CASSRPGYNEQFF. This chain joins TRBV5-1 and TRBJ2-1, with D hard to call. The CDR3 sequence is 13 residues long. Deletions cut 4 bases from V and 4 bases from J, with 9 bases between. Germline CDR1 and CDR2: SGHRS and YFSETQ.

The rearrangement uses TRBV18 and TRBJ2-1; the match to TRBD2 covers 11 bases. The germline gives CDR1 KGHSH, CDR2 LQKENI. The CDR3 has 16 amino acids. With V trimmed by 0 bases and J by 8 bases, 6 bases remained unmatched. CDR3 loop: CASSPPTSGSRYEQFF. CDR3 DNA sequence: TGTGCCAGCTCACCACCAACTAGCGGGAGCCGGTATGAGCAGTTCTTC. The full variable domain, its missing parts supplied by reference TRBV18 and TRBJ2-1, is NAGVMQNPRHLVRRRGQEARLRCSPMKGHSHVYWYRQLPEEGLKFMVYLQKENIIDESGMPKERFSAEFPKEGPSILRIQQVVRGDSAAYFCASSPPTSGSRYEQFFGPGTRLTVL.

V and J are TRBV9 and TRBJ2-7; 7 bases align to TRBD2. The CDR3 is 16 amino acids. The germline CDR1 and CDR2 sequences are SGDLS and YYNGEE. V shed 0 bases and J 2 bases; nucleotides not matched to a gene: 8. CDR3 coding DNA: TGTGCCAGCAGCGTAGGGGTGGCGGGAGCCCCCTACGAGCAGTACTTC. It yields the protein CASSVGVAGAPYEQYF.

V usage is TRBV11-2 and J usage is TRBJ2-5; D unresolved. Trimming shortened V by 1 base and J by 0 bases, and 3 bases separated the two germline ends. The CDR3 has 13 amino acids. Germline loops: CDR1 SGHAT, CDR2 FQNNGV. The CDR3 sequence is CASSLVDQETQYF. The CDR3, as DNA: TGTGCCAGCAGCTTAGTGGACCAAGAGACCCAGTACTTC. The full variable domain, rest sourced from reference TRBV11-2 and TRBJ2-5, is EAGVAQSPRYKIIEKRQSVAFWCNPISGHATLYWYQQILGQGPKLLIQFQNNGVVDDSQLPKDRFSAERLKGVDSTLKIQPAKLEDSAVYLCASSLVDQETQYFGPGTRLLVL.

The CDR3 loop reads CASSRGTSVHLNEQFF. CDR3 bases: TGCGCCAGCAGCCGAGGGACTAGCGTTCACCTCAATGAGCAGTTCTTC. The gene calls are TRBV4-3 and TRBJ2-1, with 10 nucleotides matching TRBD2. Germline loops: CDR1 LGHNA, CDR2 YSLEER. The V and J ends lost 4 bases and 6 bases, in that order; junction bases with no gene match: 9. CDR3 length: 16 residues.

The chain has TRBV30 and TRBJ1-5; weak D call: TRBD1 (5 bases). Per germline, CDR1 GTSNPN and CDR2 SVGIG (reference sequence). This CDR3 is built from 14 residues. V dropped 2 bases and J dropped 2 bases, with 10 bases sitting between them. The chain's CDR3 is CAWSPGTGNQPQHF. DNA for the CDR3: TGTGCCTGGAGTCCCGGGACGGGCAATCAGCCCCAGCATTTT.

The V and J genes are TRBV18 and TRBJ2-5; D might be TRBD1 (6 bases). The germline gives CDR1 KGHSH, CDR2 LQKENI. With 4 bases removed from V and 0 bases from J, the gap between germline ends came to 18 bases. CDR3 length: 17 residues. CDR3 region: CASSLPRRTGYQETQYF. In nucleotides, the CDR3 is TGTGCCAGCTCACTTCCGCGGCGAACAGGGTACCAAGAGACCCAGTACTTC. The full variable domain, its missing parts supplied by reference TRBV18 and TRBJ2-5, is NAGVMQNPRHLVRRRGQEARLRCSPMKGHSHVYWYRQLPEEGLKFMVYLQKENIIDESGMPKERFSAEFPKEGPSILRIQQVVRGDSAAYFCASSLPRRTGYQETQYFGPGTRLLVL.

There are a few counts of this clone. The gene calls are TRBV28 and TRBJ1-4; D unresolved. This CDR3 spans 13 amino acids. V was clipped by 4 bases and J by 8 bases, with 11 bases between them. CDR1 MDHEN and CDR2 SYDVKM come from the germline V gene. In DNA, the CDR3 is TGTGCCAGCAGTTCTCGGAGCAGGGAAAAACTGTTTTTT. Amino acids: CASSSRSREKLFF.

The chain links TRBV11-2 to TRBJ2-4; D is perhaps TRBD2 (6 bases). Germline CDR1 and CDR2: SGHAT and FQNNGV. CDR3 length: 18 amino acids. V dropped 4 bases and J dropped 0 bases, with 19 bases sitting between them. In DNA, the CDR3 is TGTGCCAGCAGCTCCGCGTCCGGGACTGATCTAGCCAAAAACATTCAGTACTTC. Translated, it gives CASSSASGTDLAKNIQYF.

Points on this clone: The identical CDR3 is also encoded by other nucleotide sequences in the sample. The genes are TRBV7-9 and TRBJ1-5; D might be TRBD1 (5 bases). V lost 1 base, J lost 7 bases, and 11 bases lay in between. The CDR3 runs 14 residues. The germline V gene encodes CDR1 SEHNR and CDR2 FQNEAQ (reference sequence). The CDR3 nucleotides read TGTGCCAGCAGCTTAGGCAGGGTCGGGCAGCCCCAGCATTTT. Encoded protein: CASSLGRVGQPQHF.

With regard to this clone: Other DNA sequences in the same sample also yield this CDR3. CDR3 sequence (DNA): TGTGCCAGCAGCGTACGGGCAGGGGGAACAGATACGCAGTATTTT. Protein sequence: CASSVRAGGTDTQYF. The chain couples TRBV9 to TRBJ2-3, with 7 bases aligning to TRBD1. The length of the CDR3 is 15 residues. CDR1 is SGDLS and CDR2 is YYNGEE in the germline V gene. Trimming at V came to 1 base and at J to 3 bases, leaving 5 bases not matched to a gene.

With regard to this clone: Other DNA sequences of this sample code for an identical CDR3. The chain joins TRBV7-9 to TRBJ2-3; D gene unclear. This CDR3 is 12 amino acids long. From germline, CDR1 is SEHNR and CDR2 FQNEAQ (reference sequence). V gave up 5 bases and J gave up 4 bases, with 7 bases separating them. In DNA, the CDR3 is TGTGCCAGCAGCCCTGGCGCAGATACGCAGTATTTT. It yields the protein CASSPGADTQYF. The full variable domain, completed using reference TRBV7-9 and TRBJ2-3, is DTGVSQNPRHKITKRGQNVTFRCDPISEHNRLYWYRQTLGQGPEFLTYFQNEAQLEKSRLLSDRFSAERPKGSFSTLEIQRTEQGDSAMYLCASSPGADTQYFGPGTRLTVL.

The rearrangement uses TRBV29-1 and TRBJ2-7; D gene ambiguous. The CDR3 is 11 residues long. Germline lookup yields CDR1 SQVTM and CDR2 ANQGSEA. V was clipped by 6 bases and J by 5 bases, with 11 bases between them. The CDR3 DNA sequence: TGCAGCGTCGCCACCGTCGACGAGCAGTACTTC. The encoded protein is CSVATVDEQYF.

V is TRBV5-6 and J is TRBJ2-1, with 9 positions matching TRBD1. The CDR3 is 18 residues long. The junction had 7 bases not matched to a gene; V was cut back by 0 bases and J by 0 bases. Per the germline V gene, CDR1 is SGHDT and CDR2 is YYEEEE. The CDR3 DNA follows: TGTGCCAGCAGCTTGGTCCCCACAGGGGGCGCCTCCTACAATGAGCAGTTCTTC. Translating gives CASSLVPTGGASYNEQFF.

The chain uses TRBV9 and TRBJ2-2; no clear D. Germline V lookup: CDR1 SGDLS, CDR2 YYNGEE. Trimming took off 3 bases at V and 6 bases at J, with 12 bases between the two ends. The CDR3 loop spans 14 amino acids. The CDR3 loop is CASSDRTGAGELFF. The DNA for the CDR3 is TGTGCCAGCAGCGACCGGACGGGTGCCGGGGAGCTGTTTTTT. Based on the CDR3 plus reference TRBV9 and TRBJ2-2, the full variable domain is DSGVTQTPKHLITATGQRVTLRCSPRSGDLSVYWYQQSLDQGLQFLIQYYNGEERAKGNILERFSAQQFPDLHSELNLSSLELGDSALYFCASSDRTGAGELFFGEGSRLTVL.